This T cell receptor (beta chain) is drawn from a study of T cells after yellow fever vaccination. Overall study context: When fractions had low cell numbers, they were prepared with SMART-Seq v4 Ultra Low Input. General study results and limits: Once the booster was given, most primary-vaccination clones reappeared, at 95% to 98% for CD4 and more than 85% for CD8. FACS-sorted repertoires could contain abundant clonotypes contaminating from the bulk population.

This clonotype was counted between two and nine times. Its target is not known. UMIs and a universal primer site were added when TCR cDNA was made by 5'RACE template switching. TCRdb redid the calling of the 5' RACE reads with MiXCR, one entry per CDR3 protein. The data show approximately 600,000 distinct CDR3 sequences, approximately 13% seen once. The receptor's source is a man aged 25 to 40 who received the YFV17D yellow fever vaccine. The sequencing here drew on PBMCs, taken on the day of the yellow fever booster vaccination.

DNA of the CDR3: TGTGCCAGCACGTCCCAGGTGGGACTAGCGGGAGTCGAGCAGTACTTC. Its protein product is CASTSQVGLAGVEQYF. V usage is TRBV12-3 or TRBV12-4 and J usage is TRBJ2-7; 14 nucleotides agree with TRBD2. J lost 6 bases, V lost 7 bases, and 11 bases had no gene match. The CDR3 consists of 16 residues.